This is a list of T cell receptor beta chains from one sample in a study of blood T cell repertoires in COVID-19. The method was immunoSEQ multiplex PCR; TCRdb's version includes in-frame clones alone and lacks a portion of them. The sample contains approximately 470,000 clones, over 75% of which appear only once. What was sequenced was peripheral blood. Source of these receptors: a human donor in a cohort sampled during active COVID-19. Each CDR3 is given with its conserved first and last residue. D genes are given only for firm matches. Clone size is shown for a subset of rows, as once, few, many or a class of expanded clone.

TRBV5-1	15	NA	TRBJ1-2	TRBD1	CASSLGTGENYGYTF	TGCGCCAGCAGCTTGGGGACAGGGGAGAACTATGGCTACACCTTC
TRBV12-3/TRBV12-4	13	NA	TRBJ2-5	TRBD1	CASRVTGKETQYF	TGTGCCAGCAGGGTGACAGGGAAAGAGACCCAGTACTTC
TRBV5-1	13	NA	TRBJ2-7	NA	CASSLAGSYEQYF	TGCGCCAGCAGCTTGGCAGGGTCCTACGAGCAGTACTTC
TRBV12-3/TRBV12-4	13	NA	TRBJ2-2	NA	CASSMRDFGALFF	TGTGCCAGCAGTATGCGGGACTTCGGGGCGCTGTTTTTT
TRBV11-2	16	NA	TRBJ2-2	TRBD2	CASSSGLAGVGGELFF	TGTGCCAGCAGCTCGGGACTAGCGGGAGTCGGCGGGGAGCTGTTTTTT
TRBV14	17	NA	TRBJ2-1	NA	CASSKKPGKAVRNEQFF	TGTGCCAGCAGCAAAAAACCGGGCAAAGCGGTGAGGAATGAGCAGTTCTTC
TRBV19	17	NA	TRBJ2-5	TRBD1	CASSIVGGRGSQETQYF	TGTGCCAGTAGTATAGTTGGTGGCAGGGGGTCCCAAGAGACCCAGTACTTC
TRBV18	19	NA	TRBJ2-6	TRBD1	CASSHRGQGTRSGANVLTF	TGTGCCAGCTCGCACCGCGGACAGGGGACCCGCTCTGGGGCCAACGTCCTGACTTTC
TRBV5-1	17	NA	TRBJ2-3	NA	CASSLAPRDFATDTQYF	TGCGCCAGCAGCTTGGCCCCCCGGGACTTCGCCACAGATACGCAGTATTTT
TRBV6-1	15	NA	TRBJ2-1	TRBD1	CASSERTGYYNEQFF	TGTGCCAGCAGTGAACGGACAGGGTACTACAATGAGCAGTTCTTC
TRBV3-1/TRBV3-2	14	NA	TRBJ1-1	NA	CASSHRGANTEAFF	TGTGCCAGCAGCCACAGGGGAGCAAACACTGAAGCTTTCTTT
TRBV4-3	17	NA	TRBJ1-1	NA	CASSLTPGPRLNTEAFF	TGCGCCAGCAGCCTAACGCCTGGGCCCAGGTTGAACACTGAAGCTTTCTTT
TRBV18	14	NA	TRBJ1-1	NA	CASSPPDSRTEAFF	TGTGCCAGCTCACCACCGGACAGCCGCACTGAAGCTTTCTTT
TRBV21-1	16	NA	TRBJ2-7	NA	CASSKNRPGTAGEQYF	TGTGCCAGCAGCAAAAATCGTCCGGGGACCGCGGGGGAGCAGTACTTC
TRBV6-5	13	NA	TRBJ1-2	NA	CASRSGSNYGYTF	TGTGCCTCACGATCAGGTTCTAACTATGGCTACACCTTC
TRBV4-3	14	NA	TRBJ2-2	NA	CASSQELNTGELFF	TGCGCCAGCAGCCAAGAACTGAACACCGGGGAGCTGTTTTTT
TRBV27	14	NA	TRBJ1-5	NA	CASSYQGPNQPQHF	TGTGCCAGCAGTTACCAGGGGCCTAATCAGCCCCAGCATTTT
TRBV27	16	NA	TRBJ2-1	TRBD2	CASSKGLAGGVVEQFF	TGTGCCAGCAGTAAGGGACTAGCGGGAGGGGTAGTTGAGCAGTTCTTC
TRBV5-1	15	once	TRBJ2-7	TRBD2	CASSLSGGSSYEQYF	TGCGCCAGCAGCTTGAGCGGGGGAAGCTCCTACGAGCAGTACTTC
TRBV5-1	15	NA	TRBJ2-7	TRBD1	CASSLGGQGTYEQYF	TGCGCCAGCAGCTTGGGGGGACAGGGGACCTACGAGCAGTACTTC
TRBV11-1	15	few	TRBJ2-1	NA	CASSALDLGGDEQFF	TGTGCCAGCAGCGCACTAGATTTGGGTGGGGATGAGCAGTTCTTC
TRBV19	15	few	TRBJ1-5	TRBD1	CASRPDRAGVQPQHF	TGTGCCAGTAGACCGGACAGGGCTGGGGTACAGCCCCAGCATTTT
TRBV5-1	18	NA	TRBJ1-4	NA	CASSLKSGNYATNEKLFF	TGCGCCAGCAGCTTGAAATCCGGGAATTATGCAACTAATGAAAAACTGTTTTTT
TRBV10-3	12	NA	TRBJ2-5	NA	CAISARGETQYF	TGTGCCATCAGTGCCAGGGGAGAGACCCAGTACTTC
TRBV5-4	17	once	TRBJ2-1	NA	CASGGWGLADFYNEQFF	TGTGCCAGCGGGGGATGGGGGCTAGCGGACTTTTACAATGAGCAGTTCTTC
TRBV7-6	15	NA	TRBJ1-1	TRBD1	CASSLNGEQGTEAFF	TGTGCCAGCAGCTTAAACGGGGAACAGGGGACTGAAGCTTTCTTT
TRBV6-2/TRBV6-3	17	NA	TRBJ2-1	TRBD2	CASSIEPGLAPYNEQFF	TGTGCCAGCAGTATCGAGCCGGGACTAGCACCCTACAATGAGCAGTTCTTC
TRBV19	15	NA	TRBJ1-5	TRBD1	CASRPGQGFLQPQHF	TGTGCCAGTAGACCGGGACAGGGATTCTTGCAGCCCCAGCATTTT
TRBV27	16	NA	TRBJ1-4	NA	CASRIGRPTTNEKLFF	TGTGCCAGCAGGATTGGCCGCCCGACAACTAATGAAAAACTGTTTTTT
TRBV6-5	13	NA	TRBJ2-5	NA	CASSPTVLETQYF	TGTGCCAGCAGCCCGACTGTCCTCGAGACCCAGTACTTC
TRBV4-1	12	NA	TRBJ1-4	TRBD1	CASSRDSGKLFF	TGCGCCAGCAGCCGGGACAGTGGAAAACTGTTTTTT
TRBV30	13	NA	TRBJ1-2	TRBD1	CAWWDREGYGYTF	TGTGCCTGGTGGGACAGGGAGGGCTATGGCTACACCTTC
TRBV11-3	16	NA	TRBJ2-3	TRBD1	CASSTGTGGSWDTQYF	TGTGCCAGCAGCACCGGGACAGGGGGATCATGGGATACGCAGTATTTT